The 28 T cell receptor beta chains below were found in one sample sequenced in a study of cytomegalovirus exposure and HLA in healthy donors. The PCR had 60 Vbeta and 13 Jbeta primers. Sequencing used immunoSEQ multiplex PCR; TCRdb keeps in-frame clones, though not all of them. The table shows some 69,000 clones, with 79% occurring only once. The specimen sequenced was PBMCs. Source of these receptors: a woman aged 30 to 39 in good health and CMV-seronegative.

This clone was recorded once. The gene calls are TRBV10-3 and TRBJ1-2; D is uncertain. CDR1 and CDR2 (germline): ENHRY, SYGVKD. This CDR3 is built from 11 residues. V lost 6 bases and J 4 bases, leaving 6 bases between the germline ends. CDR3 residues: CAIRQSYGYTF. CDR3 bases: TGTGCCATCAGACAGAGCTATGGCTACACCTTC.

A remark on this clone: One end of the junction varies from germline; a read error may be responsible. The V and J genes are TRBV12-5 and TRBJ2-2, with 7 bases lining up with TRBD1. CDR3 length: 16 amino acids. Germline CDR1 LGHNT, CDR2 FRNRAP. CDR3 region: CASVLRTGPNTGELFF. The CDR3 DNA reads TGTGCTAGTGTTTTGAGGACAGGACCTAACACCGGGGAGCTGTTTTTT. The whole variable domain, remainder taken from reference TRBV12-5 and TRBJ2-2, is DARVTQTPRHKVTEMGQEVTMRCQPILGHNTVFWYRQTMMQGLELLAYFRNRAPLDDSGMPKDRFSAEMPDATLATLKIQPSEPRDSAVYFCASVLRTGPNTGELFFGEGSRLTVL.

The V gene is TRBV5-4, the J gene TRBJ1-2; TRBD1 is a possible D gene (5 bases). CDR3 length: 15 amino acids. In germline, CDR1 is SGHNT, CDR2 YYREEE (reference sequence). Trimming removed 5 bases at V and 4 bases at J, with 18 bases between. CDR3 sequence reads: CASRFATERSYGYTF. CDR3 nucleotides: TGTGCCAGCAGGTTCGCGACAGAGAGGTCCTATGGCTACACCTTC.

The CDR3 region is CASSQGAGRRGNEQFF. The DNA of the CDR3 is TGTGCCAGCAGCCAAGGGGCAGGCCGCCGGGGAAATGAGCAGTTCTTC. The chain has TRBV14 and TRBJ2-1, with a weak D call TRBD2 (5 bases). CDR3 size: 16 residues. Germline assignment: CDR1 SGHDN and CDR2 FVKESK. V was trimmed by 1 base and J by 7 bases, leaving 17 bases between them.

The rearrangement links TRBV27 to TRBJ2-3; 9 positions agree with TRBD1. Unmatched junction bases numbered 0, after V lost 4 bases and J lost 4 bases. The CDR3 has 13 residues. Germline V gene sequence: CDR1 MNHEY, CDR2 SMNVEV (reference sequence). The CDR3 sequence is CASSYRGPDTQYF. As DNA, the CDR3 is TGTGCCAGCAGTTACAGGGGGCCAGATACGCAGTATTTT.

The chain carries TRBV30 and TRBJ1-5, with TRBD1 matching 8 bases. There are 16 residues in the CDR3. CDR1 and CDR2 from the germline V gene are GTSNPN and SVGIG (reference sequence). Trimming removed 2 bases from V and 4 bases from J; junction bases left unmatched: 10. The DNA for the CDR3 is TGTGCCTGGAGTTCAACAGGGGGGTCTAGGAATCAGCCCCAGCATTTT. Translation: CAWSSTGGSRNQPQHF.

The chain is built from TRBV7-2 and TRBJ2-5; TRBD2 aligns across 12 bases. This CDR3 spans 16 amino acids. Germline CDR1 is SGHTA and CDR2 is FQGNSA. Trimming at V came to 5 bases and at J to 1 base, leaving 5 bases not matched to a gene. CDR3 in DNA: TGTGCCAGCAGCCCTCTAGCGGGGGGGCCCCAAGAGACCCAGTACTTC. Protein sequence: CASSPLAGGPQETQYF.

This clone was found a few times. The chain is built from TRBV13 and TRBJ2-4; TRBD1 aligns across 8 bases. This CDR3 spans 15 amino acids. With V trimmed by 5 bases and J by 0 bases, 3 bases remained unmatched. The germline V gene encodes CDR1 PRHDT and CDR2 FYEKMQ (reference sequence). CDR3 in DNA: TGTGCCAGCAGCCCGACAGGGGCAGCCAAAAACATTCAGTACTTC. Protein sequence: CASSPTGAAKNIQYF.

The chain joins TRBV4-3 to TRBJ2-7, with D maybe TRBD1 (6 bases). This CDR3 is 15 amino acids long. Between the trimmed V and J ends, which lost 4 bases and 0 bases, there was a span of 13 bases. The V gene's germline CDR1 is LGHNA and CDR2 YSLEER. In DNA, the CDR3 is TGCGCCAGCAGCCGCGCTCAAGGGGGCTCCTACGAGCAGTACTTC. It specifies CASSRAQGGSYEQYF.

The chain has TRBV19 and TRBJ1-2; tentatively, D is TRBD1 (5 bases). The CDR3 sequence is 16 residues long. The V end was cut by 6 bases, the J end by 2 bases, with 19 bases between. CDR1 is LNHDA and CDR2 is SQIVND in the germline V gene (reference sequence). DNA for the CDR3: TGTGCCAGTAGAAACCTCTACTCCGGGGGGAACTATGGCTACACCTTC. It encodes CASRNLYSGGNYGYTF.

The chain couples TRBV11-2 to TRBJ1-1; 8 bases fit TRBD1. J lost 3 bases, V lost 7 bases, and 4 bases had no gene match. There are 13 residues in the CDR3. The germline CDR1 and CDR2 sequences are SGHAT and FQNNGV. CDR3 in amino acids: CASNTGGDTEAFF. For the CDR3, the DNA is TGTGCCAGCAACACAGGGGGGGACACTGAAGCTTTCTTT. The full variable domain, completed using reference TRBV11-2 and TRBJ1-1, is EAGVAQSPRYKIIEKRQSVAFWCNPISGHATLYWYQQILGQGPKLLIQFQNNGVVDDSQLPKDRFSAERLKGVDSTLKIQPAKLEDSAVYLCASNTGGDTEAFFGQGTRLTVV.

This chain uses TRBV27 with TRBJ2-5; 10 bases map to TRBD1. The DNA end is a closer match to TRBJ2-7, so the J assignment may be wrong. CDR1 and CDR2 (germline): MNHEY, SMNVEV (reference sequence). The CDR3 runs to 13 residues. CDR3 amino acids: CASSRRTGGEQYF. CDR3 bases: TGTGCCAGCAGTCGACGGACAGGGGGCGAGCAGTACTTC.

The chain's CDR3 is CASSQTAGSPQPQHF. CDR3 nucleotide sequence: TGCGCCAGCAGCCAAACTGCGGGGAGTCCGCAGCCCCAGCATTTT. The chain employs TRBV4-3 and TRBJ1-5, with unresolved D. Germline V gives CDR1 LGHNA, CDR2 YSLEER. The V and J ends lost 2 bases and 7 bases respectively, with 15 bases between them. The CDR3 is 15 residues long.

This clone has only one observation. The CDR3 coding sequence is TGCGCCAGCAGCCGGGACAGGGAGAGGGGAAATTCACCCCTCCACTTT. Translating it yields CASSRDRERGNSPLHF. V and J are TRBV23-1 and TRBJ1-6, with 9 bases lining up with TRBD1. TRBV23-1 counts as an open reading frame of uncertain function. The CDR3 sequence is 16 residues long. V dropped 6 bases and J dropped 7; count of bases not matched to a gene: 10.

This chain uses TRBV25-1 with TRBJ1-1; D remains ambiguous. This CDR3 has 14 amino acids. The V and J ends lost 3 bases and 5 bases respectively, with 13 bases between them. Per the germline V gene, CDR1 is MGHDK and CDR2 is SYGVNS. CDR3 sequence (DNA): TGTGCCAGCAGTGATAGGGCCTCGGGGACTGAAGCTTTCTTT. This codes for CASSDRASGTEAFF. Drawing the rest from reference TRBV25-1 and TRBJ1-1, the complete variable domain is EADIYQTPRYLVIGTGKKITLECSQTMGHDKMYWYQQDPGMELHLIHYSYGVNSTEKGDLSSESTVSRIRTEHFPLTLESARPSHTSQYLCASSDRASGTEAFFGQGTRLTVV.

The V and J genes are TRBV27 and TRBJ2-5, with 9 bases aligning to TRBD2. The CDR3 has 16 amino acids. V lost 1 base and J lost 4; bases outside the gene matches: 7. Germline-derived CDR1 and CDR2 are MNHEY and SMNVEV (reference sequence). CDR3 in amino acids: CASSLLAGVYPETQYF. CDR3 nucleotide sequence: TGTGCCAGCAGTTTATTAGCGGGGGTCTACCCAGAGACCCAGTACTTC.

The V gene is TRBV6-1, the J gene TRBJ1-5; D is undetermined. This CDR3 is 16 amino acids long. V lost 4 bases and J 0 bases, leaving 13 bases between the germline ends. CDR1 MNHNS and CDR2 SASEGT come from the germline V gene. DNA of the CDR3: TGTGCCAGCAGTGCGGTAGGAGGACCTAGCAATCAGCCCCAGCATTTT. Amino acids: CASSAVGGPSNQPQHF.

The chain joins TRBV11-2 to TRBJ1-2; D is uncertain. Germline V lookup: CDR1 SGHAT, CDR2 FQNNGV. The CDR3 extends over 11 amino acids. Deletions cut 5 bases from V and 2 bases from J, with 3 bases between. The CDR3 region has the DNA TGTGCCAGCAGCCGGAACTATGGCTACACCTTC. Protein product: CASSRNYGYTF.

The chain couples TRBV19 to TRBJ1-4; 9 bases are a match to TRBD1. The germline V gene has CDR1 LNHDA and CDR2 SQIVND (reference sequence). With 9 bases clipped from V and 3 bases from J, the junction kept 11 bases outside the gene matches. The CDR3 loop spans 16 amino acids. The CDR3 is CASIGTGKGANEKLFF. CDR3 DNA: TGTGCCAGCATAGGGACAGGGAAAGGGGCTAATGAAAAACTGTTTTTT.

This clone was detected a few times. The J gene is TRBJ2-7, the V gene TRBV4-3, with D unresolved. CDR3 length equals 13 residues. V was pared by 0 bases and J by 3 bases, with 6 bases between. Germline loops: CDR1 LGHNA, CDR2 YSLEER. The CDR3 protein is CASSQDLYYEQYF. CDR3 nucleotide sequence: TGCGCCAGCAGCCAAGATCTGTACTACGAGCAGTACTTC.

V usage is TRBV12-5 and J usage is TRBJ2-5; 7 nucleotides line up with TRBD1. This CDR3 is built from 13 residues. J lost 5 bases, V lost 3 bases, and 3 bases had no gene match. The germline V gene encodes CDR1 LGHNT and CDR2 FRNRAP. CDR3 nucleotide sequence: TGTGCTAGTGGTTTCGGCAGGGGGGAGACCCAGTACTTC. It specifies CASGFGRGETQYF.

The CDR3, as DNA: TGTGCCAGCAGTCCTCGGGACAGGGAGAAGTACTTC. The encoded protein is CASSPRDREKYF. V is TRBV2 and J is TRBJ2-4, with 9 bases fitting TRBD1. V lost 5 bases and J lost 14; bases outside the gene matches: 7. This CDR3 has 12 residues. Germline CDR1 and CDR2: SNHLY and FYNNEI. The variable domain in full, with the rest retrieved from reference TRBV2 and TRBJ2-4, is EPEVTQTPSHQVTQMGQEVILRCVPISNHLYFYWYRQILGQKVEFLVSFYNNEISEKSEIFDDQFSVERPDGSNFTLKIRSTKLEDSAMYFCASSPRDREKYFGAGTRLSVL.

The gene calls are TRBV6-5 and TRBJ1-1; 7 nucleotides match TRBD1. V was clipped by 4 bases and J by 0 bases; unmatched bases: 8. CDR1 MNHEY and CDR2 SVGAGI come from the germline V gene. This CDR3 has 16 amino acids. This chain's CDR3 is CASSWTGQGMNTEAFF. As DNA, the CDR3 is TGTGCCAGCAGTTGGACAGGTCAGGGGATGAACACTGAAGCTTTCTTT.

The chain is built from TRBV5-6 and TRBJ2-5; 9 positions match TRBD2. Germline trimming cut 0 bases from V and 5 bases from J; bases unmatched to any gene: 8. Germline CDR1 and CDR2: SGHDT and YYEEEE. The CDR3 is 16 amino acids. The CDR3 loop is CASSLVGAGGGETQYF. In DNA form, the CDR3 reads TGTGCCAGCAGCTTGGTTGGAGCGGGAGGAGGGGAGACCCAGTACTTC.

This clone appeared a single time. The genes are TRBV7-2 and TRBJ1-1; 11 positions agree with TRBD1. The CDR3 has 15 amino acids. The V segment lost 3 bases and the J segment 4 bases; nucleotides outside the gene matches: 4. The germline V gene encodes CDR1 SGHTA and CDR2 FQGNSA. This chain's CDR3 is CASSLGGTGGTEAFF. The CDR3 coding sequence is TGTGCCAGCAGCTTGGGCGGGACAGGGGGCACTGAAGCTTTCTTT.

V gene TRBV27 combines with J gene TRBJ2-6, with 7 bases fitting TRBD1. The CDR3 contains 18 residues. V trimming: 5 bases; J trimming: 0 bases; junction bases outside the gene matches: 10. Germline CDR1 is MNHEY and CDR2 is SMNVEV (reference sequence). The CDR3 here is CASSPKSGTASGANVLTF. The CDR3 nucleotides read TGTGCCAGCAGTCCTAAATCCGGGACAGCCTCTGGGGCCAACGTCCTGACTTTC.

There are a few counts of this clone. V usage is TRBV7-2 and J usage is TRBJ1-5, with D unresolved. Trimming left V 3 bases short and J 3 bases short, with 9 bases between. CDR1 and CDR2 from the germline V gene are SGHTA and FQGNSA. CDR3 size: 14 residues. The DNA for the CDR3 is TGTGCCAGCAGCTTCCGGGAGACCAATCAGCCCCAGCATTTT. The encoded protein is CASSFRETNQPQHF.

J is TRBJ1-2 and V is TRBV19; D gene uncertain. The germline V gene has CDR1 LNHDA and CDR2 SQIVND (reference sequence). V shed 3 bases and J shed 8 bases, with 10 bases lying between them. The CDR3 runs 12 residues. The CDR3 is CASSISVGGYTF. CDR3 in DNA: TGTGCCAGTAGTATCTCAGTGGGCGGCTACACCTTC.